Listed below are T cell receptor beta chains from one sample, sequenced in a study of cytomegalovirus exposure and HLA in healthy donors. Method: immunoSEQ multiplex PCR; TCRdb's copy keeps in-frame clones and lacks some. The sample includes about 120,000 clones, roughly 80% of them seen just once. The sample consisted of PBMCs. Source of these receptors: a man between 18 and 35 years old in good health and CMV-seropositive. Both conserved end residues are trimmed from each CDR3. Rows give clone size only sometimes, using once, few, many, or a class for an expanded clone.

j_call	clone_size	v_call	cdr3_aa
TRBJ2-3	.	TRBV10-3	AISENIAGGEDTQY
TRBJ1-2	.	TRBV6-5	ASSYLDRGANYGYT
TRBJ2-1	.	TRBV5-1	ASSPPLAGGPREQF
TRBJ2-3	.	TRBV5-1	ASSPGLSYTDTQY
TRBJ1-1	.	TRBV7-2	ASSSGAGTANTEAF
TRBJ1-5	.	TRBV6-1	AARQGGNQPQH
TRBJ2-3	.	TRBV15	ATSREPLGLAGPRDTQY
TRBJ2-1	.	TRBV6-5	ASGRDGTPGYEQF
TRBJ2-3	.	TRBV15	ATRDRVGAGRTDTQY
TRBJ2-1	.	TRBV5-1	ASSLEGAGEQF
TRBJ1-2	.	TRBV25-1	ASRATAGTNEDYGYT
TRBJ2-2	once	TRBV29-1	SVEAGSNTGELF
TRBJ2-7	.	TRBV6-1	ATSRLRDRGEQY
TRBJ1-5	.	TRBV19	ASSTGGYNQPQH
TRBJ1-1	.	TRBV18	ASSLVNRGGNTEAF
TRBJ2-7	.	TRBV2	ASRGQYEQY
TRBJ2-5	.	TRBV29-1	SVRVTRGQETQY
TRBJ2-1	.	TRBV4-3	ASSQGQGILNEQF
TRBJ1-5	.	TRBV2	ASSDGQGGQPQH
TRBJ2-5	few	TRBV4-1	ASSQEVAGVRETQY
TRBJ1-2	.	TRBV6-1	ASSETGISYGYT
TRBJ2-7	.	TRBV5-4	ASSLLPGTGTYEQY
TRBJ2-7	.	TRBV5-1	ASSSSGSTYEQY
TRBJ1-2	.	TRBV6-5	ASSRRGQANYGYT
TRBJ2-3	.	TRBV18	ASSPPDSTDTQY
TRBJ2-3	.	TRBV5-6	ASSLASPLSTDTQY
TRBJ2-3	.	TRBV30	AWSRLAGGTDTQY
TRBJ2-3	.	TRBV11-2	ASSRSGSTADTQY
TRBJ1-2	once	TRBV11-2	ASSLAVNYGYT
TRBJ1-1	few	TRBV25-1	ASSETRGGNTEAF
TRBJ2-1	.	TRBV29-1	SVEVWDRESDEQF
TRBJ1-4	.	TRBV4-3	ASSQTGGKKLF
TRBJ2-7	.	TRBV18	ASSPLLGQGPYEQY
TRBJ1-1	.	TRBV6-6	ASSYGQTEAF
TRBJ1-1	.	TRBV4-3	ASSQDFGAGVDTEAF
TRBJ1-1	.	TRBV19	ASSMVGGNTEAF
TRBJ1-2	.	TRBV5-4	ASSPQRDSYGYT
TRBJ2-3	.	TRBV6-1	ASCLRGGGDTQY
TRBJ1-2	.	TRBV27	ASSFFEGQGKYYGYT
TRBJ2-1	.	TRBV9	ASSGSSYNEQF
TRBJ2-3	.	TRBV5-4	ASTKTSGITDTQY
TRBJ2-3	.	TRBV21-1	ASSRGQGAPKDTQY
TRBJ2-7	.	TRBV6-5	ASSATGTHHY
TRBJ1-2	.	TRBV9	ASSVVPHTGSAYGYT